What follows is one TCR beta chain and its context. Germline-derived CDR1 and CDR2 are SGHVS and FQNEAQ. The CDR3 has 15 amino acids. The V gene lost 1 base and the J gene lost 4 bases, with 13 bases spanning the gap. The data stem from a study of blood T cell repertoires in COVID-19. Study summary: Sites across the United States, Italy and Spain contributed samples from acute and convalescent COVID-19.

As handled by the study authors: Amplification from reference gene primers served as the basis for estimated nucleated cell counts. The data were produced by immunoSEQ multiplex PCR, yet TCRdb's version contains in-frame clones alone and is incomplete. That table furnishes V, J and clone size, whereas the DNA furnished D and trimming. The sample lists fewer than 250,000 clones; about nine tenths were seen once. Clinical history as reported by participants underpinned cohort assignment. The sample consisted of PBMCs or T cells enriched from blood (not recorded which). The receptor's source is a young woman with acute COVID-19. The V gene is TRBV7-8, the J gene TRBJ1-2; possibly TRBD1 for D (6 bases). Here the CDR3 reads CASSLGEGGPYGYTF. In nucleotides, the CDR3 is TGTGCCAGCAGCTTAGGGGAGGGGGGCCCCTATGGCTACACCTTC.